One T cell receptor (beta chain) is described in this entry. This clonotype was observed many times. There is no known antigen for this receptor. No clone much larger than this one lies a single base away; base qualities are absent. V has 4 bases trimmed and J has 6 bases trimmed; junction bases matching no gene number 5. CDR1 and CDR2 are read off the germline V gene (reference sequence) as SGHNT and YYREEE. The CDR3 starts with the cysteine, ends with the phenylalanine, and has 16 residues. This entry keeps only the CDR3 DNA: 48 bases, framed from base 1. For sequencing, an Illumina NovaSeq 6000 was employed. cDNA libraries for TCRalpha and TCRbeta were prepared by 5'RACE using constant-segment primers, with sample barcodes and unique molecular identifiers added. Trizol reagent was used to extract RNA from every sample. Amplification of the libraries took two PCR steps, and the second step added a second sample barcode plus Illumina TruSeq adapters. Libraries were sequenced on an Illumina NovaSeq with 2 x 150 bp paired-end reads. Regarding the original processing steps: Demultiplexing of reads and collapsing into UMI-guided consensus sequences were performed with migec v1.2.7. With mixcr v2.1.11, UMI consensuses were aligned to TRA and TRB V and J templates and assembled into clonotypes. Clonotypes were classified as expanded or contracted when called significant by both edgeR and NoisET, with noise models trained on biological replicates. For edgeR calls, the cutoffs were a false discovery rate-adjusted p below 0.01 and a log2 fold-change threshold of 1. As an exploratory analysis of dynamics, PCA with hierarchical clustering was applied to max-normalized trajectories of the 1000 most abundant clonotypes. Each responding clone was given a CD4 or CD8 phenotype based on the CD4+ and CD8+ repertoires, which had been sequenced separately. In TCRdb, the public reads were trimmed at Q25 with fastp and aligned with MiXCR, with productive beta chains retained. Each entry is one CDR3 protein sequence, shown with its most common DNA and genes. The authors' filters were not applied to this entry. This sample lists tens of thousands of distinct CDR3 sequences; about 6.1% were detected once. Jointly, the top ten make up 0.7% to 0.9% of the sample.

The record originates from a study of T-cell memory formation after mild COVID-19 listed by TCRdb under 2021. Regarding the study in general: TCR sequence clusters from the two donors were found to be largely donor specific. Longitudinal TCRalpha and TCRbeta repertoire sequencing tracked T-cell clones expanding and contracting after mild COVID-19 in a couple of donors. Two young, previously healthy adult volunteers made up the cohort, one male and one female.

PBMCs were isolated by Ficoll-Paque density gradient centrifugation. Points the paper makes about the study in general: Clones contracting from day 15 to 85 had balanced CD4/CD8 phenotypes, while a second wave expanding from day 15 to 37 was biased towards CD4+. Only two mild cases were covered by the study, and larger cohorts that include severe cases with pre-infection samples were considered necessary. The detection of some responding clones in pre-infection memory suggests that pre-existing cross-reactive memory T cells joined the SARS-CoV-2 response. Contracting CD4+ clones were located mainly in the CM and EM memory subsets, whereas CD8+ clones were found to be enriched in EMRA. SARS-CoV-2 specificity of the second-wave clones peaking on day 37 was not confirmed.

This TCR came from an adult who had mild COVID-19 (a few samples of this study predate the infection). The sample titles of this study are shuffled in the database, so cell type and time point are left out. The V and J segments used are TRBV5-4 and TRBJ2-4, with 15 bases aligning to TRBD2. Sequencing was performed on PBMCs or a T cell subset sorted from them (not recorded which). The CDR3 sequence is CASSPGLAGGANIQYF. The nucleotides read TGTGCCAGCAGCCCCGGACTAGCGGGAGGGGCAAACATTCAGTACTTC.